A selection of T cell receptor beta chains follows, all from one sample in a study of vaccination and CD4 T cells after COVID-19. No antigens are known for them. TCRdb passed the PCR reads through MiXCR, listing each CDR3 protein once. Of just under 20,000 distinct CDR3 sequences listed, approximately 52% were seen once; the top ten hold 2% to 3%. The starting material was CD4+ T cells from blood, cultured in vitro, obtained after SARS-CoV-2 vaccination. These receptors came from a human donor who had recovered from COVID-19. The CDR3 runs from the conserved cysteine through the conserved F or W. D genes are given only for firm matches. Size is stated for part of the rows, as once, few or many counts, or as a class when the clone is expanded.

D	J	V	size	length	CDR3	DNA
NA	TRBJ2-5	TRBV2	few	14	CASRGDLGAGTQYF	TGTGCCAGCAGAGGGGACCTAGGGGCCGGGACCCAGTACTTC
NA	TRBJ2-2	TRBV18	NA	13	CASSPGQSGELFF	TGTGCCAGCTCACCAGGACAGAGCGGGGAGCTGTTTTTT
NA	TRBJ1-2	TRBV15	medium-sized	14	CATSRDLGQTGYTF	TGTGCCACCAGCAGAGATCTGGGACAAACGGGCTACACCTTC
NA	TRBJ2-7	TRBV7-9	few	16	CASSLVAARVRYEQYF	TGTGCCAGCAGCTTAGTCGCTGCGCGGGTTAGGTACGAGCAGTACTTC
TRBD1	TRBJ1-2	TRBV27	NA	15	CASSLSPGGDYGYTF	TGTGCCAGCAGTTTATCCCCAGGGGGGGACTATGGCTACACCTTC
NA	TRBJ1-5	TRBV28	few	13	CASVPLRGQPQHF	TGTGCCAGCGTCCCGCTAAGGGGACAGCCCCAGCATTTT
TRBD2	TRBJ2-7	TRBV27	NA	14	CASKRTGGPYEQYF	TGTGCCAGCAAACGGACGGGAGGTCCCTACGAGCAGTACTTC
NA	TRBJ2-1	TRBV10-3	NA	15	CAIREGSRINNEQFF	TGTGCCATCAGGGAGGGGTCGCGTATTAACAATGAGCAGTTCTTC
TRBD1	TRBJ2-1	TRBV2	NA	15	CASNFRDRVYNEQFF	TGTGCCAGCAATTTCCGGGACAGGGTCTACAATGAGCAGTTCTTC
NA	TRBJ1-5	TRBV20-1	NA	11	CSARDGRARHF	TGCAGTGCTAGAGATGGCCGTGCCAGGCATTTT
NA	TRBJ2-6	TRBV25-1	NA	15	CASRWGPSGANVLTF	TGTGCCAGCAGATGGGGGCCCTCTGGGGCCAACGTCCTGACTTTC
NA	TRBJ1-1	TRBV20-1	NA	12	CSAGRQSAEAFF	TGCAGTGCCGGGAGACAGTCCGCTGAAGCTTTCTTT
NA	TRBJ2-1	TRBV20-1	NA	13	CSARGFLANEQFF	TGCAGTGCTAGAGGGTTCCTAGCAAATGAGCAGTTCTTC
NA	TRBJ1-2	TRBV20-1	few	15	CSARSSAGGNYGYTF	TGCAGTGCTAGATCCAGCGCGGGGGGTAACTATGGCTACACCTTC
NA	TRBJ1-2	TRBV11-2	NA	12	CASSLEADGYTF	TGTGCCAGCAGCTTAGAAGCGGATGGCTACACCTTC
TRBD2	TRBJ2-5	TRBV7-9	NA	13	CASSRAGLATQYF	TGTGCCAGCAGCCGAGCAGGACTAGCGACCCAGTACTTC
TRBD1	TRBJ1-5	TRBV20-1	few	13	CSAGQGGNQPQHF	TGCAGTGCTGGACAGGGAGGCAATCAGCCCCAGCATTTT
NA	TRBJ1-1	TRBV6-2/TRBV6-3	few	11	CASSYLGGAFF	TGTGCCAGCAGTTACCTAGGGGGAGCTTTCTTT
TRBD1	TRBJ2-1	TRBV6-4	NA	14	CASSPGTGGNEQFF	TGTGCCAGCAGTCCCGGGACAGGGGGAAATGAGCAGTTCTTC
NA	TRBJ2-1	TRBV7-9	NA	15	CASSLLRGSYNEQFF	TGTGCCAGCAGCTTATTACGGGGTTCCTACAATGAGCAGTTCTTC
NA	TRBJ1-2	TRBV29-1	NA	17	CSVPIFYPGLPNYGYTF	TGCAGCGTCCCCATCTTTTATCCGGGACTGCCTAACTATGGCTACACCTTC
TRBD1	TRBJ1-6	TRBV6-5	NA	17	CASSYSGQEWYHSPLRF	TGTGCCAGCAGTTACTCGGGACAGGAGTGGTATCATTCACCCCTCCGCTTT
TRBD1	TRBJ1-2	TRBV7-2	NA	17	CASSPEGQGAVFEGYTF	TGTGCCAGCAGTCCCGAGGGACAGGGAGCGGTCTTTGAAGGCTACACCTTC
NA	TRBJ2-7	TRBV6-1	few	14	CASSVLMTGQEQYF	TGTGCCAGCAGTGTACTTATGACGGGGCAGGAGCAGTACTTC
NA	TRBJ2-5	TRBV19	few	15	CASSIRWGRQETQYF	TGTGCCAGTAGTATAAGGTGGGGGCGCCAAGAGACCCAGTACTTC
TRBD1	TRBJ2-4	TRBV20-1	NA	15	CSARDETGGNHIQYF	TGCAGTGCTAGAGATGAGACAGGGGGCAATCACATTCAGTACTTC
NA	TRBJ2-1	TRBV19	NA	14	CASSISGPGNEQFF	TGTGCCAGTAGTATAAGCGGCCCGGGCAATGAGCAGTTCTTC
NA	TRBJ2-1	TRBV6-2/TRBV6-3	NA	12	CASSYISREQFF	TGTGCCAGCAGTTACATCTCTCGTGAGCAGTTCTTC
NA	TRBJ2-7	TRBV12-3/TRBV12-4	NA	14	CASSLRFLPYEQYF	TGTGCCAGCAGTTTGCGTTTCCTACCCTACGAGCAGTACTTC
TRBD1	TRBJ2-3	TRBV6-1	few	14	CASSNRGPTDTQYF	TGTGCCAGCAGTAACAGGGGGCCTACAGATACGCAGTATTTT
NA	TRBJ1-1	TRBV7-9	NA	13	CASSLRSGSEAFF	TGTGCCAGCAGCTTACGATCCGGGTCTGAAGCTTTCTTT
NA	TRBJ1-2	TRBV15	few	16	CATSREGNRVVDGYTF	TGTGCCACCAGCAGAGAGGGGAACAGGGTCGTAGATGGCTACACCTTC
NA	TRBJ2-7	TRBV28	NA	13	CASRRLAGYEQYF	TGTGCCAGCAGGCGGTTGGCGGGGTACGAGCAGTACTTC
TRBD1	TRBJ2-5	TRBV19	NA	13	CASRLTGGETQYF	TGTGCCAGTAGACTGACAGGGGGGGAGACCCAGTACTTC
NA	TRBJ2-2	TRBV27	NA	17	CASSQRTAVARTGELFF	TGTGCCAGCAGTCAGCGGACAGCCGTCGCGAGAACCGGGGAGCTGTTTTTT
NA	TRBJ1-1	TRBV7-2	NA	13	CASSRPMNTEAFF	TGTGCCAGCAGCCGGCCAATGAACACTGAAGCTTTCTTT
TRBD2	TRBJ2-2	TRBV11-3	NA	16	CASGDSSGGPTGELFF	TGTGCCAGCGGCGATAGTAGCGGGGGACCCACCGGGGAGCTGTTTTTT
TRBD1	TRBJ2-5	TRBV5-6	NA	15	CASSFLGTVQETQYF	TGTGCCAGCAGCTTTCTTGGGACAGTCCAAGAGACCCAGTACTTC
TRBD2	TRBJ2-2	TRBV19	once	16	CASGGGAGVNTGELFF	TGTGCCAGTGGGGGTGGAGCGGGGGTAAACACCGGGGAGCTGTTTTTT
NA	TRBJ2-2	TRBV11-2	NA	13	CASTGADVGELFF	TGTGCCAGCACCGGGGCTGATGTCGGGGAGCTGTTTTTT
NA	TRBJ2-5	TRBV15	NA	14	CATSRDRVAETQYF	TGTGCCACCAGCAGAGATCGGGTCGCGGAGACCCAGTACTTC
TRBD2	TRBJ2-1	TRBV11-3	NA	15	CASSPLGLAANEQFF	TGTGCCAGCAGCCCCCTCGGACTAGCGGCCAATGAGCAGTTCTTC
NA	TRBJ1-6	TRBV11-3	NA	17	CASSTSTRGSYNSPLHF	TGTGCCAGCAGCACCAGTACCCGGGGGTCCTATAATTCACCCCTCCACTTT
NA	TRBJ1-2	TRBV30	NA	16	CAWSRMGQSNNYGYTF	TGTGCCTGGAGTCGCATGGGGCAGAGCAATAACTATGGCTACACCTTC
TRBD1	TRBJ1-2	TRBV7-8	few	15	CASSLLGTGAGGYTF	TGTGCCAGCAGCTTACTAGGGACAGGGGCGGGAGGCTACACCTTC